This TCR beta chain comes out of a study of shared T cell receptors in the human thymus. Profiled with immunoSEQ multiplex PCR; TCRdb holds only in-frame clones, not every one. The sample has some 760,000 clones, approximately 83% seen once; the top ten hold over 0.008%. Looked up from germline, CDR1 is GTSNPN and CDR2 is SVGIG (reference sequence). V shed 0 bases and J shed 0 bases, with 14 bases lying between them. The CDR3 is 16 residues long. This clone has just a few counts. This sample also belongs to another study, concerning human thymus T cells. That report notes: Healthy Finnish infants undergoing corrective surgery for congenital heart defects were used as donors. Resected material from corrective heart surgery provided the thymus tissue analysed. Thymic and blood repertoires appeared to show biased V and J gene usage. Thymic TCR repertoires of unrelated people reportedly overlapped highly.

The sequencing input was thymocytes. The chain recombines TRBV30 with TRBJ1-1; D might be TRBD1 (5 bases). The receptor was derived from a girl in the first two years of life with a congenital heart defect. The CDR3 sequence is CAWSVAGPLVNTEAFF. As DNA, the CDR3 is TGTGCCTGGAGTGTAGCGGGACCCCTCGTGAACACTGAAGCTTTCTTT.